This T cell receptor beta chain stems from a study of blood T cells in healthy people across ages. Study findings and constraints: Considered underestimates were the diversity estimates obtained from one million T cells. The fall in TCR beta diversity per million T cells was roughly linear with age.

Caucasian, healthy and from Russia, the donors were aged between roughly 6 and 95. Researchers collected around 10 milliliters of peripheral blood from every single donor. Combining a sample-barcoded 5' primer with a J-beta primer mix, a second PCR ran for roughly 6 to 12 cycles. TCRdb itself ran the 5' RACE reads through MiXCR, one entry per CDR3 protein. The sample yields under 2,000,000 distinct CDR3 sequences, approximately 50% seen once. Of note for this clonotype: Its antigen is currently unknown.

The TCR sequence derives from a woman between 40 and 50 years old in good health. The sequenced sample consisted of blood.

DNA of the CDR3: TGTGCCAGCAGCGTAGGGGACAGGGGTGAGCAGTTCTTC. Residues: CASSVGDRGEQFF. The chain has TRBV9 and TRBJ2-1; 10 bases are a match to TRBD1. CDR1 and CDR2 (germline): SGDLS, YYNGEE. The V gene end was trimmed by 0 bases and the J gene end by 9 bases; junction bases not matched to a gene: 0. The length of the CDR3 is 13 residues.